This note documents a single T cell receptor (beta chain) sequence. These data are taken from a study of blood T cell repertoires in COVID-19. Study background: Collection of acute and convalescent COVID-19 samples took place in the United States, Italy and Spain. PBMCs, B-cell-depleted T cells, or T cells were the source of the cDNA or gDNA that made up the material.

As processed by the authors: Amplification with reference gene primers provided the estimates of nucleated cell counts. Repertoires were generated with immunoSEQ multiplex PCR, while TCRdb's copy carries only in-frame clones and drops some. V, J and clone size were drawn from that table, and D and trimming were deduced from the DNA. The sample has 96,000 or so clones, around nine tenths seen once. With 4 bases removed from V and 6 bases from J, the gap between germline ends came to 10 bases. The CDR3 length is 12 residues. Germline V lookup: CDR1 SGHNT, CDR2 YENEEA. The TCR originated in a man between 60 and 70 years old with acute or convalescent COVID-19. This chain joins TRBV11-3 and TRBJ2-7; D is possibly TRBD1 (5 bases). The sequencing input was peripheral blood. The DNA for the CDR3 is TGTGCCAGCAGCTCATTCCAGGGCGAGCAGTACTTC. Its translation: CASSSFQGEQYF.